The source of this TCR beta chain is a study of blood T cell repertoires in COVID-19. Background on the study: The United States, Italy and Spain were the sources of the acute and convalescent COVID-19 samples. The cDNA or gDNA used as material had been derived from T cells, B-cell-depleted T cells, or PBMCs.

V lost 4 bases to trimming and J lost 5 bases, with 15 bases between them. The germline gives CDR1 SGHRS, CDR2 YFSETQ. The CDR3 length is 14 residues. Measured with immunoSEQ multiplex PCR; TCRdb has only the in-frame clones, and not every one. The sample holds hundreds of thousands of clones, 80% to 90% seen once. The study recruited people aged about 18 to 90 years across approximately 24 US areas. The chain carries TRBV5-1 and TRBJ2-5; D perhaps matches TRBD2 (6 bases). The sequence derives from a young man who had recovered from COVID-19. The sample consisted of PBMCs or T cells enriched from blood (not recorded which). CDR3 region: CASSLGGREETQYF. DNA of the CDR3: TGCGCCAGCAGCCTCGGGGGTCGGGAGGAGACCCAGTACTTC.